These 11 T cell receptor beta chains originate from one sample sequenced in a study of lymphopenia after photon versus proton radiotherapy. TCRdb's copy holds only in-frame clones and misses some; the assay was immunoSEQ multiplex PCR. The table includes roughly 7,300 clones, just under 95% detected once. The specimen comprised peripheral blood, sampled from a patient treated with photon-based radiotherapy. Every receptor here comes from a woman aged 45 to 65 with cholangiocarcinoma.

The chain is built from TRBV2 and TRBJ2-1; 12 nucleotides align to TRBD2. Trimming removed 4 bases from V and 3 bases from J; junction bases left unmatched: 4. This CDR3 has 16 amino acids. The V gene's germline CDR1 is SNHLY and CDR2 FYNNEI. The CDR3 spells CASSVPSGGVYNEQFF. DNA of the CDR3: TGTGCCAGCAGTGTACCTAGCGGGGGGGTCTACAATGAGCAGTTCTTC.

This clone was detected once. V gene TRBV7-8 combines with J gene TRBJ2-1; 15 nucleotides line up with TRBD2. With 5 bases clipped from V and 2 bases from J, the junction kept 4 bases outside the gene matches. CDR1 and CDR2 from the germline V gene are SGHVS and FQNEAQ. The length of the CDR3 is 17 residues. The CDR3 here is CASSRTSGGATYNEQFF. In nucleotides, the CDR3 is TGTGCCAGCAGCAGGACTAGCGGGGGGGCGACCTACAATGAGCAGTTCTTC.

J is TRBJ1-2 and V is TRBV13; tentatively, D is TRBD1 (6 bases). Germline V gene data show CDR1 as PRHDT and CDR2 as FYEKMQ (reference sequence). With 6 bases removed from V and 4 bases from J, the gap between germline ends came to 12 bases. This CDR3 spans 13 amino acids. CDR3 residues: CASSRGGSYGYTF. Written as DNA, the CDR3 is TGTGCCAGCAGTCGGGGGGGCAGCTATGGCTACACCTTC.

CDR3 sequence (DNA): TGTGCCAGCAGTGCCCCCTCTTGGGGGCAGCGCACAGATACGCAGTATTTT. Residues: CASSAPSWGQRTDTQYF. This chain connects TRBV2 to TRBJ2-3, with a weak D call TRBD1 (6 bases). This CDR3 spans 17 amino acids. The V gene's germline CDR1 is SNHLY and CDR2 FYNNEI. The ends were cut back, 4 bases at V and 1 base at J, with 18 bases in the middle. Looking up the rest from reference TRBV2 and TRBJ2-3 gives the full variable domain: EPEVTQTPSHQVTQMGQEVILRCVPISNHLYFYWYRQILGQKVEFLVSFYNNEISEKSEIFDDQFSVERPDGSNFTLKIRSTKLEDSAMYFCASSAPSWGQRTDTQYFGPGTRLTVL.

This chain links TRBV7-9 with TRBJ1-4; perhaps TRBD1 as D (6 bases). This CDR3 comprises 14 residues. Germline-derived CDR1 and CDR2 are SEHNR and FQNEAQ (reference sequence). Deletions cut 2 bases from V and 8 bases from J, with 12 bases between. DNA of the CDR3: TGTGCCAGCAGCTTAACCGGGGGCGACGAAAAACTGTTTTTT. Its translation: CASSLTGGDEKLFF.

The chain is built from TRBV6-1 and TRBJ2-5, with a tentative D call TRBD1 (6 bases). Germline CDR1 and CDR2: MNHNS and SASEGT. Trimming shortened V by 2 bases and J by 1 base, and 17 bases separated the two germline ends. This CDR3 contains 17 residues. CDR3 bases: TGTGCCAGCAGTGAATTCCAGGGGCTGAGGTCCCAAGAGACCCAGTACTTC. Translating gives CASSEFQGLRSQETQYF.

The chain links TRBV27 to TRBJ1-6; D is undetermined. The CDR3 spans 15 residues. Germline V CDR1 and CDR2: MNHEY, SMNVEV (reference sequence). Trimming stripped 8 bases from V and 2 bases from J, with 13 bases between. CDR3 nucleotides: TGTGCCAGCCGACGGGCAGATACCTATAATTCACCCCTCCACTTT. Protein sequence: CASRRADTYNSPLHF.

This chain links TRBV7-7 with TRBJ2-1; D gene ambiguous. CDR1 and CDR2 from the germline V gene are SSHAT and FNYEAQ (reference sequence). CDR3 length equals 16 residues. The V gene lost 3 bases and the J gene lost 0 bases, with 12 bases spanning the gap. The CDR3 sequence: CASSFSMVSSYNEQFF. DNA of the CDR3: TGTGCCAGCAGCTTTAGTATGGTGAGCTCCTACAATGAGCAGTTCTTC.

The rearrangement uses TRBV30 and TRBJ1-2; D ambiguous. V was cut by 6 bases and J by 1 base, with 18 bases left in between. The V gene's germline CDR1 is GTSNPN and CDR2 SVGIG (reference sequence). This CDR3 is 15 amino acids long. CDR3 nucleotides: TGTGCCTGCTACACAACCTTCCACCTTAACTATGGCTACACCTTC. Amino acids: CACYTTFHLNYGYTF.

The chain couples TRBV2 to TRBJ1-3, with TRBD1 as a possible D gene (5 bases). CDR3 size: 15 residues. V shed 2 bases and J shed 2 bases, with 10 bases lying between them. Per the germline V gene, CDR1 is SNHLY and CDR2 is FYNNEI. The chain's CDR3 is CASSERGGAGNTIYF. In DNA form, the CDR3 reads TGTGCCAGCAGTGAACGGGGGGGTGCTGGAAACACCATATATTTT.

The rearrangement links TRBV12-5 to TRBJ1-1; 9 nucleotides align to TRBD1. This CDR3 comprises 14 residues. Germline V CDR1 and CDR2: LGHNT, FRNRAP. J was trimmed by 6 bases and V by 1 base; bases with no gene match: 3. Here the CDR3 DNA reads TGTGCTAGTGGTTTGGGGGGACAGGGCGCTGAAGCTTTCTTT. Translating gives CASGLGGQGAEAFF.